This T cell receptor beta chain was observed in a study of regulatory T cells in long-lasting Graves disease. This clonotype was seen only a few times. Time point of the sample: newly diagnosed GD, antithyroid drugs for less than 3 months. Extracted RNA from PBMCs served as the source of the TCR library. The authors drew patients from an endocrinology department in Xi'an, China. Arm-PCR of CDR3 regions with iRepertoire HTBI primers generated TCR beta libraries. A single record per CDR3 protein comes from TCRdb applying MiXCR to the multiplex PCR reads. Of about 540,000 distinct CDR3 sequences listed, 13% are singletons. This CDR3 spans 13 amino acids. V was clipped by 2 bases and J by 7 bases, with 9 bases between them. CDR1 and CDR2 from the germline V gene are SGHTA and FQGNSA. This sample was shared with a second study, whose subject was T cells in Graves' hyperthyroidism and ophthalmopathy.

The chain couples TRBV7-2 to TRBJ1-5, with a weak D call TRBD1 (5 bases). The TCR was taken from a man between 25 and 39 years old with Graves disease. Material: peripheral blood mononuclear cells (PBMCs), obtained at new diagnosis, from a patient treated with antithyroid drugs. The CDR3 protein is CASSLSGYQPQHF. CDR3 in DNA: TGTGCCAGCAGCTTATCAGGGTACCAGCCCCAGCATTTT.